These 20 T cell receptor beta chains were all obtained from the same sample, sequenced in a study of OX40 agonist ivuxolimab in advanced cancers. Clones were sequenced by immunoSEQ multiplex PCR, and TCRdb holds only the in-frame ones, with some missing. The repertoire holds just under 35,000 clones, with about nine tenths as singletons. Sequenced here: CD4+ or CD8+ T cells sorted from blood, sampled in a trial of the OX40 agonist ivuxolimab. The receptors were gathered from an adult with an advanced solid tumor such as melanoma, head and neck, liver or kidney cancer.

The chain recombines TRBV11-2 with TRBJ2-2; 10 bases line up with TRBD1. CDR1 SGHAT and CDR2 FQNNGV come from the germline V gene. Trimming at V came to 3 bases and at J to 6 bases, leaving 7 bases not matched to a gene. This CDR3 has 16 amino acids. The CDR3 coding sequence is TGTGCCAGCAGCTTGCCAGGGACAGGGGTATCCGGGGAGCTGTTTTTT. This sequence encodes CASSLPGTGVSGELFF.

This rearrangement joins TRBV29-1 to TRBJ2-1, with 9 bases aligning to TRBD1. V lost 2 bases and J lost 2; bases outside the gene matches: 4. This CDR3 comprises 15 residues. CDR1 is SQVTM, CDR2 ANQGSEA, per germline. This CDR3 reads CSVEQGTGTYNEQFF. In DNA, the CDR3 is TGCAGCGTTGAACAAGGGACAGGGACCTACAATGAGCAGTTCTTC.

The chain has TRBV5-1 and TRBJ2-3; D is unclear. Germline-derived CDR1 and CDR2 are SGHRS and YFSETQ. V lost 3 bases and J lost 2, with 10 bases in between. This CDR3 is built from 14 residues. The CDR3 loop reads CASSSRITTDTQYF. As DNA, the CDR3 is TGCGCCAGCAGCTCCCGGATAACCACAGATACGCAGTATTTT. Full variable domain (rest looked up from reference TRBV5-1 and TRBJ2-3): KAGVTQTPRYLIKTRGQQVTLSCSPISGHRSVSWYQQTPGQGLQFLFEYFSETQRNKGNFPGRFSGRQFSNSRSEMNVSTLELGDSALYLCASSSRITTDTQYFGPGTRLTVL.

V is TRBV29-1 and J is TRBJ2-7; D is unclear. The CDR3 runs to 10 residues. The V gene's germline CDR1 is SQVTM and CDR2 ANQGSEA. Trimming left V 4 bases short and J 6 bases short, with 7 bases between. The chain's CDR3 is CSVAYGEQYF. The CDR3, as DNA: TGCAGCGTTGCTTATGGCGAGCAGTACTTC.

The chain employs TRBV4-1 and TRBJ1-1; D gene uncertain. The CDR3 is 15 amino acids. Between the trimmed V and J ends, which lost 6 bases and 3 bases, there was a span of 17 bases. Per germline, CDR1 MGHRA and CDR2 YSYEKL. The CDR3 sequence is CASRDESGRYTEAFF. CDR3 bases: TGCGCCAGCAGAGACGAGTCCGGGAGGTACACTGAAGCTTTCTTT.

In its sample, this clone was seen once. The V call is TRBV9, the J call TRBJ2-7; D remains ambiguous. With 2 bases removed from V and 3 bases from J, the gap between germline ends came to 9 bases. This CDR3 is 13 amino acids long. Germline V CDR1 and CDR2: SGDLS, YYNGEE. CDR3 protein: CASSVGLDYEQYF. The CDR3 DNA reads as TGTGCCAGCAGCGTGGGCCTAGACTACGAGCAGTACTTC.

The CDR3 nucleotides are TGCGCCAGCAGCCAAGACGGAGCGAGCTACGAGCAGTACTTC. Its protein product is CASSQDGASYEQYF. This rearrangement joins TRBV4-3 to TRBJ2-7; no clear D gene. CDR1 is LGHNA and CDR2 is YSLEER in the germline V gene. The CDR3 is made up of 14 amino acids. With 0 bases removed from V and 3 bases from J, the gap between germline ends came to 9 bases.

The table lists this clone with a count of one. CDR3 protein: CASSPAGGVHFLNSPLHF. The CDR3 region has the DNA TGTGCCAGCAGCCCGGCAGGGGGCGTTCATTTTCTGAATTCACCCCTCCACTTT. The V call is TRBV11-2, the J call TRBJ1-6; 8 bases are a match to TRBD1. This CDR3 has 18 amino acids. Germline V gene sequence: CDR1 SGHAT, CDR2 FQNNGV. The ends lost 5 bases at V and 7 bases at J; junction bases unmatched: 16.

The chain recombines TRBV6-5 with TRBJ1-1; 9 bases are shared with TRBD1. The CDR3 is 15 amino acids. V lost 2 bases and J lost 5; bases outside the gene matches: 6. In germline, CDR1 is MNHEY, CDR2 SVGAGI. The CDR3 DNA reads TGTGCCAGCAGTTACGCCGGACAGGGGCGTACTGAAGCTTTCTTT. Protein sequence: CASSYAGQGRTEAFF.

The CDR3 spells CASSPIGGNTEAFF. In DNA, the CDR3 is TGTGCCAGCAGTCCGATCGGGGGGAACACTGAAGCTTTCTTT. The chain uses TRBV5-6 and TRBJ1-1; D might be TRBD1 (5 bases). Germline V gene lookup returns CDR1 SGHDT and CDR2 YYEEEE. The CDR3 loop spans 14 amino acids. Trimming removed 5 bases at V and 1 base at J, with 12 bases between.

The rearrangement joins TRBV5-1 to TRBJ2-2; D is perhaps TRBD1 (5 bases). Between the trimmed V and J ends, which lost 4 bases and 6 bases, there was a span of 16 bases. Germline assignment: CDR1 SGHRS and CDR2 YFSETQ. The CDR3 spans 15 residues. The CDR3 is CASSPKSLGPGELFF. CDR3 in DNA: TGCGCCAGCAGCCCTAAAAGCCTGGGGCCCGGGGAGCTGTTTTTT.

The chain links TRBV14 to TRBJ1-4, with TRBD1 matching 8 bases. The CDR3 has 16 residues. V lost 4 bases and J lost 5; bases outside the gene matches: 9. Germline-derived CDR1 and CDR2 are SGHDN and FVKESK. The chain's CDR3 is CASSPQQGALNEKLFF. The CDR3 DNA follows: TGTGCCAGCAGCCCGCAGCAGGGGGCGTTGAATGAAAAACTGTTTTTT.

This sequence joins TRBV27 and TRBJ2-1, with a possible D match to TRBD2 (5 bases). Trimming took off 4 bases at V and 4 bases at J, with 8 bases between the two ends. Per germline, CDR1 MNHEY and CDR2 SMNVEV (reference sequence). The CDR3 extends over 13 amino acids. The CDR3 sequence is CASSYPGYNEQFF. As DNA, the CDR3 is TGTGCCAGCAGTTATCCGGGATACAATGAGCAGTTCTTC.

The V gene is TRBV11-3, the J gene TRBJ1-2, with 7 positions matching TRBD1. The germline V gene has CDR1 SGHNT and CDR2 YENEEA. The CDR3 covers 16 residues. V shed 2 bases, J shed 4 bases, and the junction held 10 bases outside the gene matches. CDR3 nucleotides: TGTGCCAGCAGCTTAAAAACGGGACAGACACTCTATGGCTACACCTTC. Protein product: CASSLKTGQTLYGYTF.

This sequence joins TRBV30 and TRBJ1-5; the D is unclear. Germline V lookup: CDR1 GTSNPN, CDR2 SVGIG (reference sequence). The V gene lost 0 bases and the J gene lost 3 bases, with 9 bases spanning the gap. The length of the CDR3 is 14 residues. The CDR3 DNA reads TGTGCCTGGAGTGTCGGCGGCTACAATCAGCCCCAGCATTTT. The encoded protein is CAWSVGGYNQPQHF.

The V and J genes are TRBV7-9 and TRBJ2-7, with a possible D match to TRBD2 (5 bases). The CDR3 loop spans 16 amino acids. Trimming removed 0 bases at V and 0 bases at J, with 12 bases between. The germline gives CDR1 SEHNR, CDR2 FQNEAQ (reference sequence). The DNA for the CDR3 is TGTGCCAGCAGCTTAGCGGCTAGCCTTAGCTCCTACGAGCAGTACTTC. This gives the protein CASSLAASLSSYEQYF.

This chain links TRBV9 with TRBJ2-7; 8 nucleotides agree with TRBD2. Germline CDR1 SGDLS, CDR2 YYNGEE. The V segment lost 3 bases and the J segment 0 bases; nucleotides outside the gene matches: 5. The CDR3 consists of 15 residues. The CDR3 here is CASSEASGPSYEQYF. The CDR3 coding sequence is TGTGCCAGCAGCGAAGCTAGCGGGCCCTCCTACGAGCAGTACTTC.

The V and J genes are TRBV23-1 and TRBJ2-7, with 9 bases aligning to TRBD1. TRBV23-1 is annotated as an ORF whose role is uncertain. The ends lost 4 bases at V and 6 bases at J; junction bases unmatched: 7. The CDR3 loop spans 14 amino acids. The CDR3 coding sequence is TGCGCCAGCAGTCTGACAGGGGGAAGGTTCGAGCAGTACTTC. This codes for CASSLTGGRFEQYF.

The J gene is TRBJ2-6, the V gene TRBV5-6; D perhaps matches TRBD2 (6 bases). CDR1 is SGHDT and CDR2 is YYEEEE in the germline V gene. CDR3 size: 15 residues. The V and J ends lost 6 bases and 2 bases respectively, with 12 bases between them. CDR3 DNA sequence: TGTGCCAGCACCGGGGGAGGCCCTGGGGCCAACGTCCTGACTTTC. It encodes CASTGGGPGANVLTF. Filled out from reference TRBV5-6 and TRBJ2-6, the complete variable domain reads DAGVTQSPTHLIKTRGQQVTLRCSPKSGHDTVSWYQQALGQGPQFIFQYYEEEERQRGNFPDRFSGHQFPNYSSELNVNALLLGDSALYLCASTGGGPGANVLTFGAGSRLTVL.

V is TRBV4-3 and J is TRBJ1-6; 7 bases map to TRBD1. The CDR3 has 17 residues. Germline V lookup: CDR1 LGHNA, CDR2 YSLEER. J lost 10 bases, V lost 2 bases, and 14 bases had no gene match. CDR3 DNA sequence: TGCGCCAGCAGCCAAATGACGGGACAGTTCTTTGAGTCACCCCTCCACTTT. Protein sequence: CASSQMTGQFFESPLHF.